The 20 T cell receptor beta chains below all came from one sample that was sequenced in a study of graft-versus-host responses after intestinal transplantation. Repertoires were generated with immunoSEQ multiplex PCR, while TCRdb's copy carries only in-frame clones and drops some. The profile shows over 8,500 clones, around 96% of them singletons. The source material was bone marrow, sampled 500 to 550 days after intestinal transplantation. Receptors originate from a human patient who received an intestinal transplant, so some T cells may come from the graft donor.

This chain links TRBV27 with TRBJ1-1, with a tentative D call TRBD1 (6 bases). The V end was cut by 3 bases, the J end by 1 base, with 12 bases between. This CDR3 contains 15 residues. Germline CDR1 reads MNHEY; CDR2 reads SMNVEV (reference sequence). DNA for the CDR3: TGTGCCAGCAGTTTGGGCAGGGGTAGGAACACTGAAGCTTTCTTT. Encoded protein: CASSLGRGRNTEAFF.

In the case of this clone: The junction does not match germline at one end; this may be a read error. V gene TRBV7-7 combines with J gene TRBJ2-2; 10 bases line up with TRBD2. Germline CDR1 and CDR2: SSHAT and FNYEAQ (reference sequence). The CDR3 spans 15 residues. DNA for the CDR3: TGTGCTAGCAGCTTAGGAGCGGGAGGGCCCGGGGAGCTGTTTTTT. As protein: CASSLGAGGPGELFF.

This chain's CDR3 is CASSKGGVLVTEAFF. In DNA, the CDR3 is TGTGCCAGCAGCAAAGGAGGGGTGCTGGTCACTGAAGCTTTCTTT. This rearrangement joins TRBV6-6 to TRBJ1-1, with a tentative D call TRBD1 (5 bases). Germline loops: CDR1 MNHNY, CDR2 SVGAGI (reference sequence). The CDR3 loop spans 15 amino acids. With 6 bases removed from V and 4 bases from J, the gap between germline ends came to 18 bases.

CDR3 DNA: TGTGCCAGCTCACCAGGGCGGGGGACCTACACCGGGGAGCTGTTTTTT. Its protein product is CASSPGRGTYTGELFF. The chain joins TRBV18 to TRBJ2-2, with 7 nucleotides matching TRBD2. From germline, CDR1 is KGHSH and CDR2 LQKENI. Germline trimming cut 2 bases from V and 3 bases from J; bases unmatched to any gene: 6. The CDR3 is 16 residues long.

This chain uses TRBV27 with TRBJ2-7; D perhaps matches TRBD2 (5 bases). Germline CDR1 and CDR2: MNHEY and SMNVEV (reference sequence). V lost 3 bases and J lost 2, with 8 bases in between. The CDR3 sequence is 13 residues long. The CDR3 here is CASSLDFTYEQYF. The CDR3 coding sequence is TGTGCCAGCAGTTTGGACTTTACCTACGAGCAGTACTTC.

This chain links TRBV10-3 with TRBJ1-1; D might be TRBD1 (6 bases). CDR1 is ENHRY, CDR2 SYGVKD, per germline. The CDR3 covers 13 residues. Trimming removed 3 bases from V and 6 bases from J, with 11 bases in between. CDR3 nucleotide sequence: TGTGCCATCAGTGATCTCGGGGGCGCTGAAGCTTTCTTT. This encodes CAISDLGGAEAFF.

J is TRBJ1-2 and V is TRBV6-9, with D unclear. This CDR3 has 13 amino acids. Germline CDR1 and CDR2: MNHGY and SVAAGI. V shed 3 bases and J shed 4 bases, with 9 bases lying between them. Here the CDR3 DNA reads TGTGCCAGCAGTTACGGGCGCTCCTATGGCTACACCTTC. Translating gives CASSYGRSYGYTF.

V usage is TRBV4-1 and J usage is TRBJ2-7; 16 nucleotides agree with TRBD2. Germline-derived CDR1 and CDR2 are MGHRA and YSYEKL. Trimming removed 0 bases from V and 9 bases from J; junction bases left unmatched: 20. CDR3 length: 21 residues. The CDR3 nucleotides read TGCGCCAGCAGCCAAGATTACGATGATGGGTCGGGACTAGCGGGAGGGGTTCGGCAGTACTTC. Protein sequence: CASSQDYDDGSGLAGGVRQYF.

The chain uses TRBV4-1 and TRBJ1-2; 9 bases agree with TRBD1. This CDR3 is built from 14 residues. From germline, CDR1 is MGHRA and CDR2 YSYEKL. J gave up 5 bases and V 1 base, and 2 bases lay outside the gene matches. The CDR3 loop reads CASSQAGQGYGYTF. The DNA of the CDR3 is TGCGCCAGCAGCCAAGCCGGACAGGGGTATGGCTACACCTTC.

The chain joins TRBV19 to TRBJ2-1, with D possibly TRBD1 on 6 matching bases. From germline, CDR1 is LNHDA and CDR2 SQIVND (reference sequence). The V end lost 4 bases, the J end lost 5 bases, and 12 bases lay between the germline ends. The CDR3 consists of 14 residues. This CDR3 is CASSRDTRDNEQFF. CDR3 nucleotides: TGTGCCAGTAGTAGGGACACTAGGGACAATGAGCAGTTCTTC.

V usage is TRBV7-2 and J usage is TRBJ2-7; 11 nucleotides line up with TRBD2. The germline V gene has CDR1 SGHTA and CDR2 FQGNSA. With V trimmed by 4 bases and J by 0 bases, 14 bases remained unmatched. This CDR3 spans 19 amino acids. CDR3 sequence: CASSSIRLAGKHLSYEQYF. The CDR3 DNA follows: TGTGCCAGCAGCTCTATCCGACTAGCGGGAAAGCACCTCTCCTACGAGCAGTACTTC.

The J gene is TRBJ1-1, the V gene TRBV15; TRBD1 is a possible D gene (5 bases). The CDR3 covers 14 residues. Germline V gene lookup returns CDR1 LNHNV and CDR2 YYDKDF (reference sequence). V lost 0 bases and J lost 11, with 16 bases in between. The CDR3 DNA sequence: TGTGCCACCAGCAGAGAGGCGAGGGGCAGGGTTGCTTTCTTT. Translation: CATSREARGRVAFF.

V gene TRBV9 combines with J gene TRBJ1-6; tentatively, D is TRBD1 (5 bases). CDR1 is SGDLS and CDR2 is YYNGEE in the germline V gene. Trimming removed 7 bases from V and 9 bases from J, with 14 bases in between. The CDR3 consists of 13 residues. CDR3 residues: CASGPAGGSPLHF. The CDR3 bases are TGTGCCAGCGGTCCGGCGGGGGGTTCACCCCTCCACTTT.

The J gene is TRBJ1-4, the V gene TRBV6-5; TRBD1 aligns across 7 bases. This CDR3 is built from 14 residues. J was trimmed by 5 bases and V by 2 bases; bases with no gene match: 2. Germline V CDR1 and CDR2: MNHEY, SVGAGI. CDR3 nucleotides: TGTGCCAGCAGTTACGGACAGGCGAATGAAAAACTGTTTTTT. Its protein is CASSYGQANEKLFF.

This clone was found once. This chain connects TRBV7-9 to TRBJ2-3; a weak D match, TRBD2 (5 bases). Looked up from germline, CDR1 is SEHNR and CDR2 is FQNEAQ (reference sequence). V was cut by 7 bases and J by 0 bases, with 17 bases left in between. The CDR3 is 16 residues long. The CDR3, as DNA: TGTGCCAGCAACAAAAACGGACTGTCTAGCACAGATACGCAGTATTTT. Protein product: CASNKNGLSSTDTQYF.

The chain has TRBV28 and TRBJ1-3, with D hard to call. V lost 3 bases and J lost 2, with 11 bases in between. Germline V gene data show CDR1 as MDHEN and CDR2 as SYDVKM. The CDR3 is 15 residues long. In DNA form, the CDR3 reads TGTGCCAGCAGTTTTTTCGGTCCAGCTGGAAACACCATATATTTT. Its protein product is CASSFFGPAGNTIYF.

The chain carries TRBV19 and TRBJ2-1; 8 positions agree with TRBD2. CDR1 and CDR2 (germline): LNHDA, SQIVND (reference sequence). CDR3 size: 15 residues. V lost 5 bases to trimming and J lost 4 bases; unmatched junction nucleotides: 7. The CDR3 coding sequence is TGTGCCAGTAGTCTTAGCGGGGTACCATACAATGAGCAGTTCTTC. As protein: CASSLSGVPYNEQFF.

The V and J genes are TRBV2 and TRBJ2-1; 13 bases match TRBD2. Germline lookup yields CDR1 SNHLY and CDR2 FYNNEI. Germline trimming cut 6 bases from V and 0 bases from J; bases unmatched to any gene: 8. The CDR3 is 18 residues long. CDR3 coding DNA: TGTGCCAGCAGCCCCGGGACTAGCGGGACGAGCTCCTACAATGAGCAGTTCTTC. Translating it yields CASSPGTSGTSSYNEQFF.

J is TRBJ2-7 and V is TRBV11-3; D is possibly TRBD2 (6 bases). This CDR3 is built from 15 residues. The ends were cut back, 4 bases at V and 4 bases at J, with 17 bases in the middle. Germline V gene sequence: CDR1 SGHNT, CDR2 YENEEA. CDR3 in DNA: TGTGCCAGCAGCTCCCTGCGCCGGGGGACGTACGAGCAGTACTTC. It codes for CASSSLRRGTYEQYF.

This clone was seen just once. V is TRBV4-1 and J is TRBJ2-7; a possible D gene is TRBD1 (6 bases). CDR1 MGHRA and CDR2 YSYEKL come from the germline V gene. There are 14 residues in the CDR3. V shed 3 bases and J shed 1 base, with 10 bases lying between them. CDR3 residues: CASSQVDRSYEQYF. The CDR3 DNA follows: TGCGCCAGCAGCCAGGTTGACAGGTCCTACGAGCAGTACTTC.